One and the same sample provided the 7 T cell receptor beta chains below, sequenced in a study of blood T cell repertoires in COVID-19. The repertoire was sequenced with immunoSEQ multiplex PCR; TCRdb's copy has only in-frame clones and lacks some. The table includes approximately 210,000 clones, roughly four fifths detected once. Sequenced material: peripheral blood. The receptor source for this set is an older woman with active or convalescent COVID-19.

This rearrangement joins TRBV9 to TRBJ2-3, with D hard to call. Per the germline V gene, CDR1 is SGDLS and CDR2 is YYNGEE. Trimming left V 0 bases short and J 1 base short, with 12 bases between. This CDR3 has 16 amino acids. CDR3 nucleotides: TGTGCCAGCAGCGTAGTTGGTAGAGGAGGCACAGATACGCAGTATTTT. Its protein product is CASSVVGRGGTDTQYF.

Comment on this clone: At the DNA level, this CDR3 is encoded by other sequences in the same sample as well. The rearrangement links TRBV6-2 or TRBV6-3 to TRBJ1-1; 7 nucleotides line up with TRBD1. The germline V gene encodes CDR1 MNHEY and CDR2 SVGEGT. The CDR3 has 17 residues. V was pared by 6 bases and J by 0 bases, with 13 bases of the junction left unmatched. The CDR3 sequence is CASSAGTVYLMNTEAFF. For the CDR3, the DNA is TGTGCCAGCAGCGCTGGGACAGTCTACTTGATGAACACTGAAGCTTTCTTT.

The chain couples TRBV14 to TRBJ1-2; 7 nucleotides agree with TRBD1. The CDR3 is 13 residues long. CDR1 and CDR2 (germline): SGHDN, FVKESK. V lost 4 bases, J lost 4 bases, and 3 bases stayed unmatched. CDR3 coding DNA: TGTGCCAGCAGCCGGACAGGCATCTATGGCTACACCTTC. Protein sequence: CASSRTGIYGYTF.

The CDR3 loop reads CASSVIGTNEKLFF. CDR3 DNA sequence: TGTGCCAGCAGTGTGATCGGGACTAATGAAAAACTGTTTTTT. The chain carries TRBV28 and TRBJ1-4; no firm D call. The CDR3 covers 14 residues. CDR1 is MDHEN and CDR2 is SYDVKM in the germline V gene. V lost 5 bases to trimming and J lost 2 bases, with 9 bases between them.

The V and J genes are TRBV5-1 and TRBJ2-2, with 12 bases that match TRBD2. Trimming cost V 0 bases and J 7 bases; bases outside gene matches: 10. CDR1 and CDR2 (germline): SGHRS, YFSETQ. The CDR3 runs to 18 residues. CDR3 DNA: TGCGCCAGCAGCTTGGAAACCCCCTTACTAGCGGGAGGCGGGGAGCTGTTTTTT. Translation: CASSLETPLLAGGGELFF.

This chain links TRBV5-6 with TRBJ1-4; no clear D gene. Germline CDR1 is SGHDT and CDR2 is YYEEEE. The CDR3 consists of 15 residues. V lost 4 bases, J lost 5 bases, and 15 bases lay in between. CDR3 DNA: TGTGCCAGCAGCCCCGATCGAATTAGCAATGAAAAACTGTTTTTT. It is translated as CASSPDRISNEKLFF.

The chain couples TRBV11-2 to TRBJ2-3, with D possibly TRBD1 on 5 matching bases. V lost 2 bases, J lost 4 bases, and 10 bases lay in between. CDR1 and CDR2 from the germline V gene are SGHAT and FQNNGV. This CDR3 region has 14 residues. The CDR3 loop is CASSLTQQADTQYF. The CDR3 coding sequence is TGTGCCAGCAGCTTAACCCAACAGGCAGATACGCAGTATTTT.